The TCR beta chain under discussion was sequenced for a study of cytomegalovirus exposure and HLA in healthy donors. In germline, CDR1 is SGHRS, CDR2 YFSETQ. Trimming took 4 bases from V and 5 from J, leaving 12 bases between them. This CDR3 is 14 amino acids long. Sequenced by immunoSEQ multiplex PCR; TCRdb stores in-frame clones only, minus some. The sample shows tens of thousands of clones, around 97% of them seen only once. The sample holds one count of this clone. Sequenced sample: PBMCs. The origin of this receptor is a man aged 18 to 29 in good health and CMV-seronegative. The V call is TRBV5-1, the J call TRBJ1-4; a weak D match, TRBD1 (5 bases). The CDR3 sequence is CASSLGEINEKLFF. As DNA, the CDR3 is TGCGCCAGCAGCCTAGGGGAAATAAATGAAAAACTGTTTTTT.